This note documents a single T cell receptor (beta chain) sequence. Germline V CDR1 and CDR2: LNHDA, SQIVND (reference sequence). This CDR3 contains 11 residues. Trimming shortened V by 3 bases and J by 12 bases, and 11 bases separated the two germline ends. Seattle patients were enrolled while actively infected and followed longitudinally. Profiling relied on immunoSEQ multiplex PCR, and the TCRdb table lists in-frame clones only, not all of them. The sample contains about 190,000 clones, 82% of which appear only once. The sample comes from a study of blood T cell repertoires in COVID-19. About the research overall: Material from acute and convalescent COVID-19 was sourced from the United States, Italy and Spain. In each case, the material was cDNA or gDNA derived from T cells, B-cell-depleted T cells, or PBMCs.

The clonotype comes from a woman aged 60-75 years with COVID-19, enrolled during active disease. The rearrangement uses TRBV19 and TRBJ1-1; D perhaps matches TRBD1 (6 bases). Sequences were obtained from peripheral blood. This chain's CDR3 is CASSIWTEPFF. As DNA, the CDR3 is TGTGCCAGTAGTATTTGGACAGAACCTTTCTTT. The whole variable domain, filled in from reference TRBV19 and TRBJ1-1, reads DGGITQSPKYLFRKEGQNVTLSCEQNLNHDAMYWYRQDPGQGLRLIYYSQIVNDFQKGDIAEGYSVSREKKESFPLTVTSAQKNPTAFYLCASSIWTEPFFGQGTRLTVV.